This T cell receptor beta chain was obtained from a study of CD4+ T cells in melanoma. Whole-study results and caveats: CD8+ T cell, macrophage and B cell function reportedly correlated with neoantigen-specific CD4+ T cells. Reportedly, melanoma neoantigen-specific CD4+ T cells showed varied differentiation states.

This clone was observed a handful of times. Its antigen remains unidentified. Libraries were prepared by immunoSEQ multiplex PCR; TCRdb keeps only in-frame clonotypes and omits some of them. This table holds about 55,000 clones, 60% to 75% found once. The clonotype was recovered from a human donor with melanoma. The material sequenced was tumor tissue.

The CDR3 loop reads CASSLGTPANYGYTF. CDR3 bases: TGTGCCAGCAGCCTAGGGACCCCCGCCAACTATGGCTACACCTTC. The V call is TRBV5-5, the J call TRBJ1-2; a possible D gene is TRBD1 (5 bases). The CDR3 is 15 residues long. Germline V gene sequence: CDR1 SGHKS, CDR2 YYEKEE (reference sequence). The germline V and J ends were trimmed by 4 bases and 2 bases, with 15 bases remaining between them.